The clone carrying this T cell receptor (beta chain) was detected only a few times. Its antigen is still unknown. The V end was cut by 8 bases, the J end by 4 bases, with 18 bases between. The CDR3 consists of 14 residues. From germline, CDR1 is MNHEY and CDR2 SVGEGT. This entry comes from a study of T-cell reconstitution after alpha-beta-depleted transplantation in children. Study results and caveats: Several hundred rapidly expanded clones from non-depleted graft cells reportedly supplied alpha-beta T cells about two months post-transplant.

Unique molecular identifiers featured in how the TCRbeta library was prepared. TCRdb re-called the PCR reads through MiXCR, storing one row per CDR3 protein. The repertoire holds about 200,000 distinct CDR3 sequences, with approximately 6.9% as singletons. This sequence originates from a boy aged 2 to 10 with acute lymphoblastic leukemia, due to receive a stem cell transplant. This material consisted of PBMCs, taken before TCRalphabeta/CD19-depleted stem cell transplant. This rearrangement joins TRBV6-2 or TRBV6-3 to TRBJ2-7, with a weak D call TRBD1 (6 bases). The CDR3 region has the DNA TGTGCCAGCCGCCCTTGGGCAGGGGTGTACGAGCAGTACTTC. It codes for CASRPWAGVYEQYF.